This is a list of T cell receptor beta chains from one sample in a study of blood T cell repertoires in COVID-19. Data came from immunoSEQ multiplex PCR; TCRdb stores just in-frame clones and leaves some out. Among tens of thousands of clones listed, around 75% were seen once. The sample was peripheral blood. The receptors here all came from a man in his sixties or seventies with acute or convalescent COVID-19. CDR3s include the opening cysteine and the closing phenylalanine or tryptophan.

V gene	J gene	CDR3 protein
TRBV28	TRBJ2-3	CASRSTGADTQYF
TRBV19	TRBJ2-2	CASWDGSANTGELFF
TRBV7-9	TRBJ2-2	CASSPTPSGPGNTGELFF
TRBV9	TRBJ1-5	CASSRGLGSNQPQHF
TRBV4-1	TRBJ2-6	CASSPVSGANVLTF
TRBV19	TRBJ2-1	CASSIPSGSSSYNEQFF
TRBV28	TRBJ1-1	CASSLSSAGGTEAFF
TRBV9	TRBJ2-1	CASSASGASYNEQFF
TRBV4-2	TRBJ1-1	CASSLDRRNTEAFF
TRBV27	TRBJ2-7	CASGGPNSYEQYF
TRBV2	TRBJ2-7	CASTLQAQEQYF
TRBV7-9	TRBJ2-7	CASSLVGVRDRDLYEQYF
TRBV5-1	TRBJ2-2	CASSLAAGGGAGELFF
TRBV7-2	TRBJ2-1	CASSLAGAGQGYNEQFF
TRBV6-5	TRBJ1-5	CASSSPPGPQHF
TRBV6-5	TRBJ1-5	CASSSTTGVNQPQHF
TRBV7-3	TRBJ2-2	CASSLEGAGQTGELFF
TRBV9	TRBJ2-2	CASREAGGPNTGELFF
TRBV7-9	TRBJ2-2	CASSLPAGGPAGELFF
TRBV5-1	TRBJ2-3	CASSQGAHTNPDTQYF
TRBV24-1	TRBJ2-1	CATSWGMEGEQFF
TRBV29-1	TRBJ2-3	CSVDDDGGFSSTDTQYF
TRBV29-1	TRBJ2-3	CSVEDEREASTDTQYF
TRBV7-2	TRBJ2-1	CASSSERESSYNEQFF
TRBV3-1/TRBV3-2	TRBJ2-1	CASSPYEDEQFF
TRBV15	TRBJ2-3	CATSRETLAGTTDTQYF
TRBV19	TRBJ2-1	CATKTGQTYNEQFF
TRBV25-1	TRBJ2-5	CASSEPKREETQYF
TRBV14	TRBJ2-3	CASSQEWGADTQYF
TRBV6-6	TRBJ2-7	CASSKQVPLAEQYF
TRBV6-5	TRBJ2-7	CASSPGHLLYEQYF
TRBV12-3/TRBV12-4	TRBJ1-5	CASSGQGNQPQHF
TRBV5-6	TRBJ1-1	CASSLDRVNTEAFF
TRBV7-6	TRBJ2-5	CASSWESQETQYF
TRBV5-6	TRBJ2-7	CASTDRYEQYF
TRBV19	TRBJ2-1	CASSPIAWREPDREQFF
TRBV28	TRBJ2-7	CASNTGLQSEQYF
TRBV2	TRBJ1-5	CASSAGGGGEQPQHF
TRBV6-4	TRBJ2-2	CASSLGGLNTGELFF
TRBV28	TRBJ1-5	CASSWDRAYQPQHF
TRBV10-3	TRBJ1-1	CAITPREIMNTEAFF
TRBV7-3	TRBJ2-4	CASSPDRPSCKYIQYF
TRBV28	TRBJ1-3	CASSFPGRGSGNTIYF
TRBV9	TRBJ1-3	CASSPPPGTGNTIYF
TRBV19	TRBJ2-6	CASSLLQGAGANVLTF
TRBV19	TRBJ2-5	CASSSTGQETQYF
TRBV28	TRBJ2-5	CASSSGQDQETQYF
TRBV7-2	TRBJ1-4	CASSPDSDNEKLFF
TRBV20-1	TRBJ2-1	CSASSLAENEQFF
TRBV28	TRBJ2-7	CASRDRGSSYEQYF